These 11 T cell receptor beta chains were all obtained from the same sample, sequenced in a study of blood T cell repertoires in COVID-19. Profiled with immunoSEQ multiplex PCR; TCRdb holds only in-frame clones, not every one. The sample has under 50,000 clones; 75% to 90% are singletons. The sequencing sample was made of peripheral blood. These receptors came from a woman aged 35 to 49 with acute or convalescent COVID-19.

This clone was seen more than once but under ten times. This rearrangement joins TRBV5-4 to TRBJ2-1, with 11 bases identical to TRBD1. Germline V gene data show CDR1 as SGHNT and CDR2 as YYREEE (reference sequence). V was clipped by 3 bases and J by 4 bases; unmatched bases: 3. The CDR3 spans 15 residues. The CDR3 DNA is TGTGCCAGCAGCTCCGGGACAGGGGGGTACAATGAGCAGTTCTTC. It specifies CASSSGTGGYNEQFF.

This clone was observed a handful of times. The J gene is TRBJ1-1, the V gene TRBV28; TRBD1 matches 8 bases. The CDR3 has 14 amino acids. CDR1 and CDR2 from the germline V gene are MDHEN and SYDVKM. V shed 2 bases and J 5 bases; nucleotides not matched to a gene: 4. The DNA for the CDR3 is TGTGCCAGCAGTTTACTCAGGGGGCCTACTGAAGCTTTCTTT. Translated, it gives CASSLLRGPTEAFF.

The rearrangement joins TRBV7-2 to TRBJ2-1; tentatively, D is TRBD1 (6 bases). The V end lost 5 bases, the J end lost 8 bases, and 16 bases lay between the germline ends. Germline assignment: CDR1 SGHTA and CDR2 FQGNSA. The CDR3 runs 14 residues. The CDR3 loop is CASSPRRGTDEQFF. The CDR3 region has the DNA TGTGCCAGCAGCCCTCGAAGGGGGACCGATGAGCAGTTCTTC.

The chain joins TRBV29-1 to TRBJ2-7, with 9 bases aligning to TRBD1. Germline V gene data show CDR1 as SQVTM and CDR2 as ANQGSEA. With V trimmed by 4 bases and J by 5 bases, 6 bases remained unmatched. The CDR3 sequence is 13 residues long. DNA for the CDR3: TGCAGCGTTGCGAGGGACAGGGTCAACGAGCAGTACTTC. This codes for CSVARDRVNEQYF.

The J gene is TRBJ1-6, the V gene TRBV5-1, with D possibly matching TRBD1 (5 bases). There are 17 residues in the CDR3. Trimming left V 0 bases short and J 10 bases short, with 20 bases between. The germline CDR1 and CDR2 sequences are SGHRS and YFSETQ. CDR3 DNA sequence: TGCGCCAGCAGCTTGGAGGGGTTTGGCCGGCAAGGATCACCCCTCCACTTT. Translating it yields CASSLEGFGRQGSPLHF.

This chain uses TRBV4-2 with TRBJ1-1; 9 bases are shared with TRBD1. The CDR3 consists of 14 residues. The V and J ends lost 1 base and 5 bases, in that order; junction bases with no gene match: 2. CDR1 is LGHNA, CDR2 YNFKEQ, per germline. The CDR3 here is CASSQGQGETEAFF. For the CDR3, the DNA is TGTGCCAGCAGCCAAGGACAGGGGGAAACTGAAGCTTTCTTT.

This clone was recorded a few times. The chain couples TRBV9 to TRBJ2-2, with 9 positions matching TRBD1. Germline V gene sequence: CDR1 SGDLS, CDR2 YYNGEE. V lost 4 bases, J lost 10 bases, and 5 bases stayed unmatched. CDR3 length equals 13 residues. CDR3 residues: CASSITGGMELFF. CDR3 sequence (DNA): TGTGCCAGCAGCATCACAGGGGGCATGGAGCTGTTTTTT.

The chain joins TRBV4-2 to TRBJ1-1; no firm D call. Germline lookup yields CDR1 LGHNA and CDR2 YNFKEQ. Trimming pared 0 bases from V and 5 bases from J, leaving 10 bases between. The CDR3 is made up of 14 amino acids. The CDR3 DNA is TGTGCCAGCAGCCAAGAACCGGGTAGGACTGAAGCTTTCTTT. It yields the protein CASSQEPGRTEAFF.

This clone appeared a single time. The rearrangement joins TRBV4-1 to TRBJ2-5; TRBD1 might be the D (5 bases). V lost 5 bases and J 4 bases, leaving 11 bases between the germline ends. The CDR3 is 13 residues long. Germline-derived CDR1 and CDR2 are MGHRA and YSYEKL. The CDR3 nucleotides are TGCGCCAGCAGCTACCAGGGTGGAGAGACCCAGTACTTC. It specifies CASSYQGGETQYF.

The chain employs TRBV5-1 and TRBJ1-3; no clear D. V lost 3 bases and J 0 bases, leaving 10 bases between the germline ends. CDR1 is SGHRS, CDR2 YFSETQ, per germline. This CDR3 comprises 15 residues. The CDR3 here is CASSSTQLSGNTIYF. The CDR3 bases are TGCGCCAGCAGCTCCACCCAACTCTCTGGAAACACCATATATTTT.

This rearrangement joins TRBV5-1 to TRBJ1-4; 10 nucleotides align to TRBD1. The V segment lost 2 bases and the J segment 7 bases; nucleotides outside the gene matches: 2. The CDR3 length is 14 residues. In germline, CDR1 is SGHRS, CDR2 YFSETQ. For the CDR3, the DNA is TGCGCCAGCAGCTTTGGGGACAGGGGTGAAAAACTGTTTTTT. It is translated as CASSFGDRGEKLFF.